The 9 T cell receptor beta chains below were found in one sample sequenced in a study of memory CD4+ T cells and cytomegalovirus serostatus. TCRdb's copy holds only in-frame clones and misses some; the assay was immunoSEQ multiplex PCR. The table has 35,000 to 55,000 clones, about 80% seen once. The sort gate was single viable CD3+CD4+CD8-CD45RO+ cells for memory CD4+ T cells. Specimen: memory CD4+ T cells from blood. The receptor set was obtained from an adult in good health and CMV-seronegative.

The chain employs TRBV28 and TRBJ2-5; D is possibly TRBD1 (6 bases). V gave up 2 bases and J gave up 2 bases, with 12 bases separating them. The length of the CDR3 is 15 residues. CDR1 and CDR2 from the germline V gene are MDHEN and SYDVKM. Here the CDR3 reads CASSLQGSRQETQYF. The CDR3 DNA reads as TGTGCCAGCAGTTTACAGGGGAGTCGGCAAGAGACCCAGTACTTC.

The chain has TRBV2 and TRBJ2-4, with D tentatively TRBD1 or TRBD2 (7 bases each). The V end lost 7 bases, the J end lost 3 bases, and 19 bases lay between the germline ends. Per germline, CDR1 SNHLY and CDR2 FYNNEI. There are 16 residues in the CDR3. The DNA for the CDR3 is TGTGCCAGCACCCAGGGAGGGGGCTTAGGCAAAAACATTCAGTACTTC. Translating gives CASTQGGGLGKNIQYF.

Here the CDR3 reads CASSDSWGEIGYGYTF. The CDR3 coding sequence is TGTGCCAGCAGTGATAGTTGGGGGGAAATAGGGTATGGCTACACCTTC. The chain recombines TRBV6-1 with TRBJ1-2; perhaps TRBD1 as D (5 bases). The germline CDR1 and CDR2 sequences are MNHNS and SASEGT. The CDR3 has 16 residues. V lost 3 bases and J lost 5, with 19 bases in between.

This clone came up a few times. The DNA of the CDR3 is TGTGCCACCAGCAGAGATCGGGGCTCTGGGGCCAACGTCCTGACTTTC. Translation: CATSRDRGSGANVLTF. The chain has TRBV15 and TRBJ2-6, with a tentative D call TRBD2 (5 bases). Germline V gene data show CDR1 as LNHNV and CDR2 as YYDKDF (reference sequence). The CDR3 runs 16 residues. Trimming cost V 0 bases and J 0 bases, with 6 bases left between them.

The V gene is TRBV6-1, the J gene TRBJ2-3, with 7 bases matching TRBD2. Trimming removed 5 bases from V and 2 bases from J; junction bases left unmatched: 7. In germline, CDR1 is MNHNS, CDR2 SASEGT. This CDR3 comprises 15 residues. This CDR3 reads CASSRTGTTTDTQYF. Here the CDR3 DNA reads TGTGCCAGCAGTCGGACCGGGACTACCACAGATACGCAGTATTTT.

The chain has TRBV5-6 and TRBJ2-2; D ambiguous. Trimming removed 5 bases at V and 4 bases at J, with 15 bases between. The germline gives CDR1 SGHDT, CDR2 YYEEEE. The CDR3 is 15 residues long. In DNA form, the CDR3 reads TGTGCCAGCAGAAAAATCGCGGTGGGCACCGGGGAGCTGTTTTTT. It specifies CASRKIAVGTGELFF.

This clone is medium-sized within its sample. The chain links TRBV14 to TRBJ1-2, with D perhaps TRBD1 (5 bases). The CDR3 totals 16 residues. Germline V gives CDR1 SGHDN, CDR2 FVKESK. V dropped 5 bases and J dropped 7 bases, with 23 bases sitting between them. CDR3 sequence: CASSSHPGSFGGGYTF. CDR3 bases: TGTGCCAGCAGCTCCCACCCCGGGAGCTTCGGGGGTGGCTACACCTTC.

The chain combines TRBV5-6 with TRBJ1-2; 8 bases fit TRBD1. V gave up 6 bases and J gave up 5 bases; unmatched junction bases: 15. Germline loops: CDR1 SGHDT, CDR2 YYEEEE. The CDR3 runs 16 residues. CDR3 sequence: CASNRDRGAGLYGYTF. The CDR3 region has the DNA TGTGCCAGCAACCGTGACAGGGGAGCGGGCCTATATGGCTACACCTTC.

The chain uses TRBV19 and TRBJ1-2, with 8 bases that match TRBD1. Germline V lookup: CDR1 LNHDA, CDR2 SQIVND (reference sequence). V dropped 6 bases and J dropped 3; count of bases not matched to a gene: 3. This CDR3 has 13 amino acids. Here the CDR3 reads CASRTDRDYGYTF. CDR3 coding DNA: TGTGCCAGTAGAACGGACAGGGACTATGGCTACACCTTC.